Presented here are 22 T cell receptor beta chains from one specimen sequenced in a study of Ad26.COV2.S vaccination and SARS-CoV-2 variants. As for treatment: 15 to 20 received Ad26.COV2.S at low or high dose, single or two shots; several received placebo; per-sample allocation not given. Specimen acquisition occurred on day 63 following the initial vaccine or placebo injection. The data were produced by immunoSEQ multiplex PCR, yet TCRdb's version contains in-frame clones alone and is incomplete. The top ten clones hold 9.5% to 15% of a sample with approximately 500,000 clones, 70% to 90% of them seen once. Sequencing was performed on peripheral blood, taken in a trial of Ad26.COV2.S vaccine versus placebo. Receptors were obtained from a person aged 18-60 years who received the Ad26.COV2.S COVID-19 vaccine or a placebo.

The rearrangement links TRBV7-3 to TRBJ2-3; D is possibly TRBD1 (6 bases). V lost 2 bases, J lost 5 bases, and 26 bases lay in between. This CDR3 has 19 amino acids. The germline gives CDR1 SGHTA, CDR2 FQGTGA. The CDR3 reads CASSLYPPLDGRGRDTQYF. CDR3 DNA: TGTGCCAGCAGCTTATATCCGCCCTTGGACGGCAGGGGAAGAGATACGCAGTATTTT.

This chain links TRBV5-6 with TRBJ2-7; D is ambiguous. V lost 1 base and J 3 bases, leaving 17 bases between the germline ends. CDR3 length equals 16 residues. Germline values: CDR1 SGHDT, CDR2 YYEEEE. The CDR3 sequence: CASSLISGTLLYEQYF. DNA for the CDR3: TGTGCCAGCAGCTTGATTTCAGGTACCCTCCTCTACGAGCAGTACTTC. Full variable domain (outside the CDR3, taken from reference TRBV5-6 and TRBJ2-7): DAGVTQSPTHLIKTRGQQVTLRCSPKSGHDTVSWYQQALGQGPQFIFQYYEEEERQRGNFPDRFSGHQFPNYSSELNVNALLLGDSALYLCASSLISGTLLYEQYFGPGTRLTVT.

This chain uses TRBV30 with TRBJ1-1; maybe TRBD1 (5 bases). The CDR3 covers 15 residues. Trimming removed 5 bases from V and 6 bases from J, with 22 bases in between. CDR1 and CDR2 from the germline V gene are GTSNPN and SVGIG (reference sequence). The CDR3: CAWAGTVSLSAEAFF. CDR3 sequence (DNA): TGTGCCTGGGCCGGGACGGTCTCTTTATCCGCTGAAGCTTTCTTT.

This chain uses TRBV5-8 with TRBJ1-5; the match to TRBD1 covers 8 bases. V dropped 6 bases and J dropped 1; count of bases not matched to a gene: 9. Germline-derived CDR1 and CDR2 are SGHTS and YDEGEE. The CDR3 consists of 16 residues. Here the CDR3 DNA reads TGTGCCAGCACCCCCGTGGACAGGGCCAGCAATCAGCCCCAGCATTTT. It specifies CASTPVDRASNQPQHF. The complete variable domain, with remaining parts taken from reference TRBV5-8 and TRBJ1-5, reads EAGVTQSPTHLIKTRGQQATLRCSPISGHTSVYWYQQALGLGLQFLLWYDEGEERNRGNFPPRFSGRQFPNYSSELNVNALELEDSALYLCASTPVDRASNQPQHFGDGTRLSIL.

A few counts support this clone. The chain couples TRBV7-9 to TRBJ1-1; D is possibly TRBD1 (5 bases). This CDR3 region has 12 residues. Germline lookup yields CDR1 SEHNR and CDR2 FQNEAQ (reference sequence). V was shortened by 3 bases and J by 7 bases, with 9 bases between the two germline ends. The CDR3 loop reads CASSLQGDEAFF. The CDR3 coding sequence is TGTGCCAGCAGCTTGCAAGGGGATGAAGCTTTCTTT.

The rearrangement links TRBV7-8 to TRBJ1-1; D is uncertain. The length of the CDR3 is 15 residues. Trimming shortened V by 1 base and J by 1 base, and 10 bases separated the two germline ends. From germline, CDR1 is SGHVS and CDR2 FQNEAQ. CDR3: CASSLVGVRNTEAFF. CDR3 in DNA: TGTGCCAGCAGCTTAGTCGGGGTCAGGAACACTGAAGCTTTCTTT.

This sequence joins TRBV30 and TRBJ2-1; 11 bases match TRBD2. The J segment lost 3 bases and the V segment lost 0 bases, leaving 7 bases of the junction unmatched. In germline, CDR1 is GTSNPN, CDR2 SVGIG (reference sequence). There are 17 residues in the CDR3. In nucleotides, the CDR3 is TGTGCCTGGAGTGTACCCCTGGGACTAGCGGACTACAATGAGCAGTTCTTC. Its translation: CAWSVPLGLADYNEQFF.

This rearrangement joins TRBV28 to TRBJ2-7; 10 bases line up with TRBD1. Trimming at V came to 4 bases and at J to 4 bases, leaving 7 bases not matched to a gene. Germline assignment: CDR1 MDHEN and CDR2 SYDVKM. This CDR3 spans 15 amino acids. The CDR3 here is CASSSAGTGVYEQYF. In DNA form, the CDR3 reads TGTGCCAGCAGTTCCGCCGGGACAGGGGTTTACGAGCAGTACTTC.

This chain connects TRBV19 to TRBJ1-2; D ambiguous. The germline V and J ends were trimmed by 7 bases and 8 bases, with 20 bases remaining between them. The germline V gene encodes CDR1 LNHDA and CDR2 SQIVND (reference sequence). The CDR3 length is 14 residues. The CDR3 sequence is CASNRLSSQRGYTF. The CDR3 DNA reads TGTGCCAGTAATCGCCTCTCTTCTCAGAGGGGCTACACCTTC.

V and J are TRBV7-8 and TRBJ2-4; 8 bases fit TRBD1. The CDR3 is made up of 14 amino acids. V shed 5 bases and J 8 bases; nucleotides not matched to a gene: 8. Germline V gene data show CDR1 as SGHVS and CDR2 as FQNEAQ. CDR3 sequence (DNA): TGTGCCAGCAGCCCGGGACAGGACTTTGACATTCAGTACTTC. Its protein is CASSPGQDFDIQYF.

This sequence joins TRBV6-5 and TRBJ1-5; D gene unclear. This CDR3 spans 13 amino acids. Trimming pared 6 bases from V and 7 bases from J, leaving 13 bases between. The germline V gene has CDR1 MNHEY and CDR2 SVGAGI. CDR3 loop: CASRMDEWQPQHF. The CDR3 DNA reads as TGTGCCAGCAGGATGGACGAGTGGCAGCCCCAGCATTTT.

The chain recombines TRBV9 with TRBJ2-4; weak D call: TRBD1 (5 bases). Trimming removed 0 bases at V and 8 bases at J, with 15 bases between. The germline V gene encodes CDR1 SGDLS and CDR2 YYNGEE. CDR3 length equals 15 residues. Here the CDR3 reads CASSVATGALDIQYF. The CDR3 DNA is TGTGCCAGCAGCGTAGCTACTGGGGCCCTAGACATTCAGTACTTC.

This chain joins TRBV7-2 and TRBJ2-7; TRBD2 matches 9 bases. CDR3 length equals 15 residues. Germline lookup yields CDR1 SGHTA and CDR2 FQGNSA. J lost 2 bases, V lost 5 bases, and 7 bases had no gene match. The CDR3 sequence: CASSPSGTETYEQYF. CDR3 sequence (DNA): TGTGCCAGCAGCCCTAGCGGGACAGAGACCTACGAGCAGTACTTC.

The chain combines TRBV19 with TRBJ1-2; D is unresolved. Trimming took off 9 bases at V and 2 bases at J, with 16 bases between the two ends. CDR3 size: 14 residues. Looked up from germline, CDR1 is LNHDA and CDR2 is SQIVND (reference sequence). CDR3 sequence reads: CASAPSRNNYGYTF. In nucleotides, the CDR3 is TGTGCCAGCGCCCCCAGTAGGAACAACTATGGCTACACCTTC.

The chain carries TRBV6-1 and TRBJ1-2; no clear D gene. The CDR3 length is 16 residues. Per the germline V gene, CDR1 is MNHNS and CDR2 is SASEGT. Between the trimmed V and J ends, which lost 1 base and 5 bases, there was a span of 17 bases. The CDR3: CASSEGSSPTLYGYTF. CDR3 sequence (DNA): TGTGCCAGCAGTGAAGGTTCCAGTCCCACCCTTTATGGCTACACCTTC.

The genes are TRBV6-5 and TRBJ1-3, with D possibly TRBD1 on 6 matching bases. With 4 bases removed from V and 2 bases from J, the gap between germline ends came to 12 bases. This CDR3 has 15 residues. In germline, CDR1 is MNHEY, CDR2 SVGAGI. The CDR3 coding sequence is TGTGCCAGCAGTTCTACAGGGAATGCTGGAAACACCATATATTTT. Translation: CASSSTGNAGNTIYF.

The chain recombines TRBV28 with TRBJ2-7; 9 bases line up with TRBD1. CDR1 is MDHEN and CDR2 is SYDVKM in the germline V gene. V shed 6 bases, J shed 6 bases, and the junction held 15 bases outside the gene matches. The CDR3 is 16 amino acids. This chain's CDR3 is CASSLNPGTGLSEQYF. The CDR3 coding sequence is TGTGCCAGCAGCCTGAACCCCGGGACAGGGCTCAGCGAGCAGTACTTC.

V and J are TRBV4-1 and TRBJ2-1; no firm D call. This CDR3 is built from 13 residues. With 1 base removed from V and 10 bases from J, the gap between germline ends came to 11 bases. Germline V CDR1 and CDR2: MGHRA, YSYEKL. For the CDR3, the DNA is TGCGCCAGCAGCCAAGCTACCGGAGTCGAGCAGTTCTTC. This codes for CASSQATGVEQFF.

The chain has TRBV28 and TRBJ2-1; D is unclear. The V gene's germline CDR1 is MDHEN and CDR2 SYDVKM. The V gene lost 4 bases and the J gene lost 8 bases, with 12 bases spanning the gap. This CDR3 has 13 amino acids. The CDR3 nucleotides are TGTGCCAGCAGTTCCGTTAGATGGTATGAGCAGTTCTTC. Translation gives CASSSVRWYEQFF.

The chain joins TRBV6-5 to TRBJ1-1, with D hard to call. Germline CDR1 is MNHEY and CDR2 is SVGAGI. V shed 10 bases and J shed 1 base, with 13 bases lying between them. This CDR3 comprises 13 residues. In DNA, the CDR3 is TGTGCCACCGGGGTAGGGTCGAACACTGAAGCTTTCTTT. Translating it yields CATGVGSNTEAFF.

J is TRBJ1-3 and V is TRBV19, with 8 bases fitting TRBD1. Trimming cost V 3 bases and J 0 bases; bases outside gene matches: 4. Germline V gene data show CDR1 as LNHDA and CDR2 as SQIVND (reference sequence). CDR3 length equals 16 residues. This CDR3 is CASSIPGGNSGNTIYF. The DNA of the CDR3 is TGTGCCAGTAGTATCCCAGGGGGCAACTCTGGAAACACCATATATTTT.

V and J are TRBV5-6 and TRBJ2-7; a possible D gene is TRBD2 (5 bases). Looked up from germline, CDR1 is SGHDT and CDR2 is YYEEEE. Trimming took off 2 bases at V and 6 bases at J, with 9 bases between the two ends. The CDR3 sequence is 12 residues long. The CDR3 nucleotides read TGTGCCAGCAGCTTCACTAGAGCCGAGCAGTACTTC. Protein product: CASSFTRAEQYF. The full variable domain, completed using reference TRBV5-6 and TRBJ2-7, is DAGVTQSPTHLIKTRGQQVTLRCSPKSGHDTVSWYQQALGQGPQFIFQYYEEEERQRGNFPDRFSGHQFPNYSSELNVNALLLGDSALYLCASSFTRAEQYFGPGTRLTVT.